A selection of T cell receptor beta chains follows, all from one sample in a study of control samples from healthy donors and cancer patients. This table comes from immunoSEQ multiplex PCR, and its TCRdb copy is limited to in-frame clones, with some not included. Counted here are 100,000 to 150,000 clones, 92% occurring once; the ten biggest clones make up 4.5% to 7%. Input material: blood. These receptor sequences come from a man between 18 and 35 years old in good health. Both conserved end residues are part of each CDR3. Each record gives: J gene, V gene, D gene, clone size, CDR3 length, CDR3 protein, CDR3 DNA. D genes are given only for firm matches. The size of a clone is reported for some rows only, either as once, few or many, or as a class for expanded clones.

TRBJ2-3 | TRBV7-9 | TRBD2 | NA | 18 | CASSARPPPSGGANTQYF | TGTGCCAGCAGCGCCCGCCCGCCCCCTAGCGGGGGGGCGAATACGCAGTATTTT
TRBJ1-3 | TRBV7-3 | TRBD1 | NA | 19 | CASSSASIRQGGPGNTIYF | TGTGCCAGCAGCTCCGCCTCGATCCGACAGGGAGGACCTGGAAACACCATATATTTT
TRBJ1-2 | TRBV5-6 | TRBD1 | NA | 15 | CASSLRDRGRDGYTF | TGTGCCAGCAGCTTGAGGGACAGGGGGCGCGATGGCTACACCTTC
TRBJ1-1 | TRBV29-1 | NA | NA | 14 | CSVFPGAPGPEAFF | TGCAGCGTTTTCCCGGGGGCCCCGGGCCCTGAAGCTTTCTTT
TRBJ1-2 | TRBV28 | NA | NA | 14 | CASRLRGVNYGYTF | TGTGCCAGCAGACTCAGGGGTGTTAACTATGGCTACACCTTC
TRBJ1-3 | TRBV25-1 | NA | once | 15 | CASSEEEGHGNTIYF | TGTGCCAGCAGTGAGGAGGAGGGACATGGAAACACCATATATTTT
TRBJ1-3 | TRBV2 | TRBD1 | NA | 16 | CASSDWQGGTGNTIYF | TGTGCCAGCAGTGATTGGCAGGGGGGGACTGGAAACACCATATATTTT
TRBJ2-1 | TRBV7-9 | TRBD1 | few | 17 | CASRSLKSGTGVNEQFF | TGTGCCAGCAGATCCCTCAAATCCGGGACAGGGGTAAATGAGCAGTTCTTC
TRBJ1-2 | TRBV6-5 | NA | NA | 12 | CASRVEAYGYTF | TGTGCCAGCAGGGTCGAAGCCTATGGCTACACCTTC
TRBJ2-1 | TRBV27 | TRBD2 | NA | 14 | CASSTSSGGNEQFF | TGTGCCAGCAGTACGTCTAGCGGGGGCAATGAGCAGTTCTTC
TRBJ1-6 | TRBV4-2 | NA | NA | 14 | CASSQHYGNSPLHF | TGTGCCAGCAGCCAACATTACGGGAATTCACCCCTCCACTTT
TRBJ1-6 | TRBV6-4 | TRBD1 | once | 15 | CASNEGTGDNSPLHF | TGTGCCAGCAATGAAGGGACAGGGGATAATTCACCCCTCCACTTT
TRBJ1-5 | TRBV20-1 | NA | NA | 15 | CSASKERWRNQPQHF | TGCAGTGCTAGTAAAGAGAGGTGGCGCAATCAGCCCCAGCATTTT
TRBJ1-1 | TRBV2 | TRBD1 | few | 13 | CATYYRGNTEAFF | TGTGCCACCTACTACAGGGGGAACACTGAAGCTTTCTTT
TRBJ2-1 | TRBV9 | TRBD1 | once | 15 | CASSAGQGTYNEQFF | TGTGCCAGCAGCGCCGGACAGGGGACCTACAATGAGCAGTTCTTC
TRBJ1-3 | TRBV4-1 | TRBD1 | NA | 15 | CASSPVRDRVITIYF | TGCGCCAGCAGCCCGGTGAGGGACAGGGTTATCACCATATATTTT
TRBJ1-1 | TRBV27 | TRBD1 | NA | 16 | CASSLYPLTGLTEAFF | TGTGCCAGCAGTTTATACCCATTGACAGGGCTCACTGAAGCTTTCTTT
TRBJ2-7 | TRBV4-1 | TRBD2 | NA | 15 | CASSQLAGALYEQYF | TGCGCCAGCAGCCAACTAGCGGGGGCCCTCTACGAGCAGTACTTC
TRBJ2-5 | TRBV7-9 | TRBD2 | NA | 15 | CASSSGGLRGETQYF | TGTGCCAGCAGCTCCGGGGGGTTGAGGGGTGAGACCCAGTACTTC